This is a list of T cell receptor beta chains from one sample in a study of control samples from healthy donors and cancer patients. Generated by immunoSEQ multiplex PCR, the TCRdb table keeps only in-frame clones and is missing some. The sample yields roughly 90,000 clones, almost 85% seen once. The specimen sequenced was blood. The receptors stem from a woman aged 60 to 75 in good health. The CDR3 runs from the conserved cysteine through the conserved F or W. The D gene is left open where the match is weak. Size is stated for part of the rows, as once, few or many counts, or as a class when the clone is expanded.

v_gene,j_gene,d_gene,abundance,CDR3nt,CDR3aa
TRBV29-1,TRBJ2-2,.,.,TGCAGCGTTGTAAGGCAGCACACCGGGGAGCTGTTTTTT,CSVVRQHTGELFF
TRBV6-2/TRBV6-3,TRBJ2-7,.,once,TGTGCCAGCAGTCCGGTGTTAAGCTACGAGCAGTACTTC,CASSPVLSYEQYF
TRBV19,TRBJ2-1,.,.,TGTGCCAGTAGTAACGCTGCAGGGTCCATTGAGCAGTTCTTC,CASSNAAGSIEQFF
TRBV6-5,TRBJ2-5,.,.,TGTGCCATCGGTCAAGAGACCCAGTACTTC,CAIGQETQYF
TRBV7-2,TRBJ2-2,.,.,TGTGCCAGCAGCTCCCCAGCGCGAGACACCGGGGAGCTGTTTTTT,CASSSPARDTGELFF
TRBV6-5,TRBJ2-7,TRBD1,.,TGTGCCAGCAGGCAAGAGGGACAGGGAGGAGAGCAGTACTTC,CASRQEGQGGEQYF
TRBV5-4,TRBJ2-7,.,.,TGTGCCAGCAGCTTGTTGGGGGGAACACCCTACGAGCAGTACTTC,CASSLLGGTPYEQYF
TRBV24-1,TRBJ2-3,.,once,TGTGCCACCAGTGACGCAGGTAGCACAGATACGCAGTATTTT,CATSDAGSTDTQYF
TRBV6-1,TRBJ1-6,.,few,TGTGCCAGCAGTGAAGGGGTTGTAGTCCTCTCCTATAATTCACCCCTCCACTTT,CASSEGVVVLSYNSPLHF
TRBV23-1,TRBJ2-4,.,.,TGCGCCAGCAGTCAAATTTCAGGGAAGGAGGCCAAAAACATTCAGTACTTC,CASSQISGKEAKNIQYF
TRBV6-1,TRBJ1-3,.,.,TGTGCCAGCAGTGAAGTAGGGACGATCAAAACCATATATTTT,CASSEVGTIKTIYF
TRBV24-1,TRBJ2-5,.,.,TGTGCCACCAGTGATACGGGACGGTCCGGAGAGACCCAGTACTTC,CATSDTGRSGETQYF
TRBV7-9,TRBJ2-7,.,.,TGTGCCAGCAGCTTGGGGACGGCAGCCTACGAGCAGTACTTC,CASSLGTAAYEQYF
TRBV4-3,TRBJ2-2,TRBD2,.,TGCGCCAGCAGCCGGAAGATGGGACTACAGAACACCGGGGAGCTGTTTTTT,CASSRKMGLQNTGELFF
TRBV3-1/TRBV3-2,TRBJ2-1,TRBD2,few,TGTGCCAGCAGGAGAGGACGTGGGATAGCGGGACTTAGTGAGCAGTTCTTC,CASRRGRGIAGLSEQFF
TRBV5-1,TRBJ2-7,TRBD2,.,TGCGCCAGCAGCGGAGGGACTAGCGTAAAGAGCTCCTACGAGCAGTACTTC,CASSGGTSVKSSYEQYF
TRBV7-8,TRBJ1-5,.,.,TGTGCCAGCAGCTTAGACAGCTATAGCAATCAGCCCCAGCATTTT,CASSLDSYSNQPQHF
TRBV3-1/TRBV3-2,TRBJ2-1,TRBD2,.,TGTGCCAGCAGCTGGTCTAGCGGGGGGAAGTATGAGCAGTTCTTC,CASSWSSGGKYEQFF
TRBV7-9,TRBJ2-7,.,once,TGTGCCAGCAGCTTATCGGGACGGTACTACGAGCAGTACTTC,CASSLSGRYYEQYF
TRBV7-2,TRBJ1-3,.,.,TGTGCCAGCATCCAGGTTATCTCTGGAAACACCATATATTTT,CASIQVISGNTIYF
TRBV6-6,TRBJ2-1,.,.,TGTGCCAGCAGTTACTCATCACAGCAGATCCCTGAGAAGTTCTTC,CASSYSSQQIPEKFF
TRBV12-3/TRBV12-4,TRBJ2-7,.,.,TGTGCCAGCAGCCAGGTGGACTACGAGCAGTACTTC,CASSQVDYEQYF
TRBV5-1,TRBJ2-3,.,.,TGCGCCAGCCAGGCGGCCGGAACGCAGTATTTT,CASQAAGTQYF
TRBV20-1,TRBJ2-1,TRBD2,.,TGCAGTGCTAGTTCTAGCGGGAGGGCCAATGAGCAGTTCTTC,CSASSSGRANEQFF
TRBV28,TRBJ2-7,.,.,TGTGCCAGCAGTTTGAGGGCTCTCTTATCCTACGAGCAGTACTTC,CASSLRALLSYEQYF
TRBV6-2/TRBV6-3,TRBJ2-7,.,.,TGTGCCAGCACCCCGAGACTGATCTCCTACGAGCAGTACTTC,CASTPRLISYEQYF
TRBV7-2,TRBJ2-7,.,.,TGTGCCAGCAGCCCCGGACAGCCTGGGGCCTACGAGCAGTACTTC,CASSPGQPGAYEQYF
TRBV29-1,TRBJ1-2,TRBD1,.,TGCAGCGCCGGACAGGGGCCTAACTATGGCTACACCTTC,CSAGQGPNYGYTF
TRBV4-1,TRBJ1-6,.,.,TGCGCCAGCAGCCCTGGGACGGAAAGTATGTCCTATAATTCACCCCTCCACTTT,CASSPGTESMSYNSPLHF
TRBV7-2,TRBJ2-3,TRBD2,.,TGTGCCAGCAGCTTAACAGCGGGGGGGCTGGGAGATACGCAGTATTTT,CASSLTAGGLGDTQYF
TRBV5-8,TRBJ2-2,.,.,TGTGCCAGCAGCCCCCCCCAGGCCTACACCGGGGAGCTGTTTTTT,CASSPPQAYTGELFF
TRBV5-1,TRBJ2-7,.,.,TGCGCCAGCAGTACGGCAGGACTGGGCTCCTACGAGCAGTACTTC,CASSTAGLGSYEQYF
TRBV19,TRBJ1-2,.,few,TGTGCCAGTAATACAGGCCCCTATGGCTACACCTTC,CASNTGPYGYTF
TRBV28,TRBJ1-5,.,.,TGTGCCAGCAGTCAGAAAGGCATTGCAGGGGCGGGTCAGCCCCAGCATTTT,CASSQKGIAGAGQPQHF
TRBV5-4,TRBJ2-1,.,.,TGTGCCAGCAGCTTGGATCAGGGGAACTACAATGAGCAGTTCTTC,CASSLDQGNYNEQFF
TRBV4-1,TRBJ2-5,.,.,TGCGCCAGCAGCCAAGATCGGCTTGGGTACCAAGAGACCCAGTACTTC,CASSQDRLGYQETQYF
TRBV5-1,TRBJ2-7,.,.,TGCGCCAGCAGCTTGGCCGGGCTAAGCTCCTACGAGCAGTACTTC,CASSLAGLSSYEQYF
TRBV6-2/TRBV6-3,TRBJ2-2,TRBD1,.,TGTGCCAGCAGTACAGGGGGAAAGAACACCGGGGAGCTGTTTTTT,CASSTGGKNTGELFF
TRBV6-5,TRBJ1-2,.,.,TGTGCCAGCACCCGGCGGGCAGAGAACTATGGCTACACCTTC,CASTRRAENYGYTF
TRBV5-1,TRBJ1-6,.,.,TGCGCCAACCCCGGGCGAGGGGGCTCCTATAATTCACCCCTCCACTTT,CANPGRGGSYNSPLHF
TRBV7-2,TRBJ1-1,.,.,TGTGCCAGCAGACTTAGGGAGGTGGGGAACACTGAAGCTTTCTTT,CASRLREVGNTEAFF
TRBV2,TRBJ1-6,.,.,TGTGCCAGCAGTGAAGCGGAATGGGGAGGAGATAATTCACCCCTCCACTTT,CASSEAEWGGDNSPLHF
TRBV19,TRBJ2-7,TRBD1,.,TGTGCCAGTAGCCAGGGGGCCTCCTACGAGCAGTACTTC,CASSQGASYEQYF
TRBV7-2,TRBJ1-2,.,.,TGTGCCAGCAGCTTAGGGACAGACTATGGCTACACCTTC,CASSLGTDYGYTF
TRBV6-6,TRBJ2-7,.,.,TGTGCCAGCTGTAGACTAGTGCTCTACGAGCAGTACTTC,CASCRLVLYEQYF
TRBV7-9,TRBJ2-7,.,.,TGTGCCAGCAGCTTAATGGTCTACGAGCAGTACTTC,CASSLMVYEQYF
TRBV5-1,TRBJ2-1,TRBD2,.,TGCGCCAGCAGCTTGGGGACTAGCGGTCAAGCCTACAATGAGCAGTTCTTC,CASSLGTSGQAYNEQFF
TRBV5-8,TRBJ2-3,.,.,TGTGCCAGCAGCCACGGTGGAAAGGGGATAGGGACAGATACGCAGTATTTT,CASSHGGKGIGTDTQYF
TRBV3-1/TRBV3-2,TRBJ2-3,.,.,TGTGCCAGCAGCCATTTAACGGGAACCACAGATACGCAGTATTTT,CASSHLTGTTDTQYF
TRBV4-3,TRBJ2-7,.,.,TGCGCCAGCAGCCAGGGGCTACTCGCCGAGCAGTACTTC,CASSQGLLAEQYF
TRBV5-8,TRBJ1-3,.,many,TGTGCCAGCAGTATCAGGGAGCTCCTTCTCTCTGGAAACACCATATATTTT,CASSIRELLLSGNTIYF
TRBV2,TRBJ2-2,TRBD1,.,TGTGCCAGCAGTGGACCGGGACAGATGAACACCGGGGAGCTGTTTTTT,CASSGPGQMNTGELFF
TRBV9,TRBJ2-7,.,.,TGTGCCAGCAGCCCCCAAGGGCGGACTACTACCCACGAGCAGTACTTC,CASSPQGRTTTHEQYF
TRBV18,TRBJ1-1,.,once,TGTGCCAGCTCACCACAGGGAGGCGGCACTGAAGCTTTCTTT,CASSPQGGGTEAFF